The 14 T cell receptor beta chains in this list originate from one sample, sequenced in a study of T cells in Graves' hyperthyroidism and ophthalmopathy. Amplified TCR beta CDR3 regions came from RNA transcripts. First-round RT-PCR targeting the TCR CDR3 was performed with the HTBI primer set. From the multiplex PCR reads, TCRdb called clonotypes with MiXCR, one entry per CDR3 protein. Here the sample spans approximately 210,000 distinct CDR3 sequences, 17% being singletons. Sequenced sample: blood. The receptors here all came from a man aged 50-59 years with Graves' hyperthyroidism.

This clonotype was seen many times. The V and J genes are TRBV20-1 and TRBJ2-5; 10 positions agree with TRBD2. Germline loops: CDR1 DFQATT, CDR2 SNEGSKA (reference sequence). The CDR3 has 15 amino acids. V shed 0 bases and J 5 bases; nucleotides not matched to a gene: 6. CDR3 protein: CSARDGTSDQETQYF. DNA for the CDR3: TGCAGTGCTAGAGACGGGACTAGCGATCAGGAGACCCAGTACTTC.

This clonotype was counted many times. V is TRBV19 and J is TRBJ2-7; no clear D gene. V was clipped by 5 bases and J by 0 bases, with 8 bases between them. Germline CDR1 is LNHDA and CDR2 is SQIVND (reference sequence). The CDR3 runs 13 residues. The CDR3 loop reads CASSAADSYEQYF. The DNA for the CDR3 is TGTGCCAGTAGTGCGGCAGACTCCTACGAGCAGTACTTC.

This chain joins TRBV30 and TRBJ1-2; unclear D gene. There are 12 residues in the CDR3. Per germline, CDR1 GTSNPN and CDR2 SVGIG (reference sequence). The germline V and J ends were trimmed by 7 bases and 2 bases, with 11 bases remaining between them. The CDR3 loop reads CASPQQNYGYTF. In nucleotides, the CDR3 is TGTGCCTCGCCACAGCAAAACTATGGCTACACCTTC.

This clonotype has a count of ten or more. V is TRBV5-1 and J is TRBJ2-1; TRBD2 aligns across 10 bases. The CDR3 loop spans 15 amino acids. V shed 4 bases and J 8 bases; nucleotides not matched to a gene: 9. Germline loops: CDR1 SGHRS, CDR2 YFSETQ. The CDR3 DNA reads TGCGCCAGCAGCGAGTCTCAGCGGGGGGGTGATGAGCAGTTCTTC. Its protein product is CASSESQRGGDEQFF.

This clonotype showed up many times. This sequence joins TRBV30 and TRBJ2-7; 9 bases line up with TRBD1. The CDR3 covers 13 residues. J was trimmed by 5 bases and V by 0 bases; bases with no gene match: 2. CDR1 and CDR2 (germline): GTSNPN, SVGIG (reference sequence). CDR3 in amino acids: CAWSVQGADEQYF. The DNA for the CDR3 is TGTGCCTGGAGTGTACAGGGGGCCGACGAGCAGTACTTC.

This clonotype has at least ten counts. The chain carries TRBV15 and TRBJ2-5, with D possibly matching TRBD1 (6 bases). CDR1 is LNHNV, CDR2 YYDKDF, per germline (reference sequence). The length of the CDR3 is 15 residues. Trimming took 5 bases from V and 0 from J, leaving 13 bases between them. The CDR3 region is CATSSLRQDQETQYF. In DNA, the CDR3 is TGTGCCACCAGCTCCCTCCGACAGGACCAAGAGACCCAGTACTTC.

This clonotype was detected many times. The chain recombines TRBV20-1 with TRBJ2-2; TRBD2 agrees at 8 bases. CDR1 DFQATT and CDR2 SNEGSKA come from the germline V gene (reference sequence). CDR3 size: 16 residues. J gave up 6 bases and V 1 base, and 10 bases lay outside the gene matches. CDR3 DNA sequence: TGCAGTGCTAGAGTCGGGGGACTAGGTCGCTCCGGGGAGCTGTTTTTT. This gives the protein CSARVGGLGRSGELFF.

This rearrangement joins TRBV24-1 to TRBJ2-1; the D is unclear. The V gene's germline CDR1 is KGHDR and CDR2 SFDVKD. The length of the CDR3 is 15 residues. Trimming cost V 5 bases and J 0 bases, with 10 bases left between them. The CDR3 nucleotides read TGTGCCACCAGTGGAGGCAGTTTCTCCTACAATGAGCAGTTCTTC. Translated, it gives CATSGGSFSYNEQFF.

This clonotype showed up many times. The rearrangement uses TRBV30 and TRBJ1-2; D perhaps matches TRBD1 (5 bases). The germline V gene encodes CDR1 GTSNPN and CDR2 SVGIG (reference sequence). The CDR3 covers 15 residues. Trimming left V 1 base short and J 5 bases short, with 17 bases between. The CDR3 here is CAWSGLGAAGYGYTF. CDR3 nucleotides: TGTGCCTGGAGTGGACTTGGGGCCGCGGGTTATGGCTACACCTTC.

This chain links TRBV4-1 with TRBJ2-7; no clear D gene. V lost 4 bases to trimming and J lost 2 bases, with 18 bases between them. The CDR3 runs to 16 residues. CDR1 MGHRA and CDR2 YSYEKL come from the germline V gene. DNA for the CDR3: TGCGCCAGCAGCCGTCAATTTGAACCCAAAACCTACGAGCAGTACTTC. Translation: CASSRQFEPKTYEQYF.

At least ten counts were recorded for this clonotype. The genes are TRBV5-5 and TRBJ1-1, with D uncertain. Trimming took 4 bases from V and 7 from J, leaving 11 bases between them. The CDR3 contains 12 residues. In germline, CDR1 is SGHKS, CDR2 YYEKEE (reference sequence). This chain's CDR3 is CASSPPPIEAFF. CDR3 bases: TGTGCCAGCAGCCCCCCGCCGATTGAAGCTTTCTTT.

This chain links TRBV30 with TRBJ2-7; a possible D gene is TRBD2 (6 bases). Germline assignment: CDR1 GTSNPN and CDR2 SVGIG (reference sequence). CDR3 length: 11 amino acids. V was pared by 4 bases and J by 5 bases, with 9 bases between. The chain's CDR3 is CAWTGRNEQYF. The CDR3 nucleotides are TGTGCCTGGACAGGGAGGAACGAGCAGTACTTC.

This clonotype was recorded many times. V and J are TRBV7-8 and TRBJ2-7; D may be TRBD1 or TRBD2 (6 bases each). V was shortened by 5 bases and J by 5 bases, with 19 bases between the two germline ends. Germline V lookup: CDR1 SGHVS, CDR2 FQNEAQ. The CDR3 runs 15 residues. The CDR3 sequence: CASSRRWGAGDEQYF. CDR3 in DNA: TGTGCCAGCAGCCGCCGATGGGGGGCCGGGGACGAGCAGTACTTC.

This clonotype was seen at least ten times. J is TRBJ2-2 and V is TRBV24-1; D is unclear. The V end was cut by 9 bases, the J end by 1 base, with 8 bases between. This CDR3 spans 13 amino acids. Germline lookup yields CDR1 KGHDR and CDR2 SFDVKD. In DNA form, the CDR3 reads TGTGCCACCTTCGACGGGAACACCGGGGAGCTGTTTTTT. Its translation is CATFDGNTGELFF.